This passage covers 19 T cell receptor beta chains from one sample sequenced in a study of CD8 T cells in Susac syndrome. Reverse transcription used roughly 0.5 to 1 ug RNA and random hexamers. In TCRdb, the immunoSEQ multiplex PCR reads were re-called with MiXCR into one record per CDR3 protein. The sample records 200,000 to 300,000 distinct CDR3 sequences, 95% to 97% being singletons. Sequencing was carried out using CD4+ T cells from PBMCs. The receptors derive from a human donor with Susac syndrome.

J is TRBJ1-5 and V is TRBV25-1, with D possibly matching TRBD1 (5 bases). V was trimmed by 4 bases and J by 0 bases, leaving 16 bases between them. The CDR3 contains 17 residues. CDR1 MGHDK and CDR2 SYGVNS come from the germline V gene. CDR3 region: CASSGPRDGFSNQPQHF. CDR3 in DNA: TGTGCCAGCAGTGGGCCTAGGGACGGTTTTAGCAATCAGCCCCAGCATTTT.

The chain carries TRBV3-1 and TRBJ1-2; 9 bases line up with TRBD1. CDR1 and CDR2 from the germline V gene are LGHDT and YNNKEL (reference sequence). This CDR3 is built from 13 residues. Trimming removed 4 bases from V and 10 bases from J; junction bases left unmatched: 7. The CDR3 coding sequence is TGTGCCAGCAGCCGAAGGGACAGGGCGACCTACACCTTC. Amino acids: CASSRRDRATYTF.

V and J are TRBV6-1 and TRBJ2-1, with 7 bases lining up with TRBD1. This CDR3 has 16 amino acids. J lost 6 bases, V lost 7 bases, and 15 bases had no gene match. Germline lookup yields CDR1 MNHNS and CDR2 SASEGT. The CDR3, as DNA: TGTGCCAGCACCCATCGGAACAGGGGTTCAGGCAATGAGCAGTTCTTC. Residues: CASTHRNRGSGNEQFF.

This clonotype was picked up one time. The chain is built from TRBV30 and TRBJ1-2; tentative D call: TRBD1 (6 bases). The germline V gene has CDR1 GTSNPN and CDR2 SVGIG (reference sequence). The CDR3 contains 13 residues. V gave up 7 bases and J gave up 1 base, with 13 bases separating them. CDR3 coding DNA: TGTGCCTTCGACGGGGGCAGTAACTATGGCTACACCTTC. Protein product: CAFDGGSNYGYTF.

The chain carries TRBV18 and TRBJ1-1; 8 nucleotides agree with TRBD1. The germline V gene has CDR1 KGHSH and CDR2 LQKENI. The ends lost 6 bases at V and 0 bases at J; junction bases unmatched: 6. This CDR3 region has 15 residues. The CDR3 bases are TGTGCCAGCTCTGGGGACAGGAACATGAACACTGAAGCTTTCTTT. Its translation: CASSGDRNMNTEAFF.

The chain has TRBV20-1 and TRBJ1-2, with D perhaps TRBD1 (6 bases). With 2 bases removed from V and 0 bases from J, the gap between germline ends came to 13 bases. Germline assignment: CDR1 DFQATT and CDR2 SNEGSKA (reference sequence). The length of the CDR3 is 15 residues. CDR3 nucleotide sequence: TGCAGTGCTAGAACCCCAACAGGGACTAACTATGGCTACACCTTC. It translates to CSARTPTGTNYGYTF.

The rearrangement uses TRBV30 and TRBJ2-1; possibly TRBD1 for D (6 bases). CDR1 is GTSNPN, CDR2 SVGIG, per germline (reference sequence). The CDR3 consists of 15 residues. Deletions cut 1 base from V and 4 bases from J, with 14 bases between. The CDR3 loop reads CAWSGWDIEYNEQFF. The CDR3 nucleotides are TGTGCCTGGAGTGGATGGGACATAGAGTACAATGAGCAGTTCTTC.

CDR3 sequence (DNA): TGTGCCAGCAGCTTGGTAGGGCAGCCTTGGAATGAGCAGTTCTTC. It translates to CASSLVGQPWNEQFF. The chain carries TRBV5-4 and TRBJ2-1; D uncertain. The CDR3 covers 15 residues. Germline CDR1 and CDR2: SGHNT and YYREEE (reference sequence). V lost 0 bases and J 7 bases, leaving 14 bases between the germline ends.

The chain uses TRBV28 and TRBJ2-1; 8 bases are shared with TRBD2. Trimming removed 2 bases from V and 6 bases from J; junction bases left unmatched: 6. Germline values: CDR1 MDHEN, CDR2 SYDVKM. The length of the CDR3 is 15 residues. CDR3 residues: CASSLLGTSFNEQFF. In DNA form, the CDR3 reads TGTGCCAGCAGTTTACTGGGGACTAGTTTCAATGAGCAGTTCTTC.

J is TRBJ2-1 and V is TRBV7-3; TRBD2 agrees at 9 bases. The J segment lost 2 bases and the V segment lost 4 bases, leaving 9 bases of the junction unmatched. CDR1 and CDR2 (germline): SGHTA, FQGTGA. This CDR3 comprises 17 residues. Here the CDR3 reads CASSSPSGKGAYNEQFF. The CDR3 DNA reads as TGTGCCAGCAGCTCCCCTAGCGGGAAAGGCGCCTACAATGAGCAGTTCTTC.

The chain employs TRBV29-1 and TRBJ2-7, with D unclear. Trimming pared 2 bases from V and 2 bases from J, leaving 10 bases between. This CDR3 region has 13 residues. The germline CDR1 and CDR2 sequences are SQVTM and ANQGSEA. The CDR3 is CSVESGRAYEQYF. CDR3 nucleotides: TGCAGCGTTGAATCAGGCAGAGCCTACGAGCAGTACTTC.

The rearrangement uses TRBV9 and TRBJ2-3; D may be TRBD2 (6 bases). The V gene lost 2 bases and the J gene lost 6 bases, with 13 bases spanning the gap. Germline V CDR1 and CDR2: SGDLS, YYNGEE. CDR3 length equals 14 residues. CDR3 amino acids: CASSVRTIRDTQYF. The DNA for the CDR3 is TGTGCCAGCAGCGTCAGGACTATCCGGGATACGCAGTATTTT.

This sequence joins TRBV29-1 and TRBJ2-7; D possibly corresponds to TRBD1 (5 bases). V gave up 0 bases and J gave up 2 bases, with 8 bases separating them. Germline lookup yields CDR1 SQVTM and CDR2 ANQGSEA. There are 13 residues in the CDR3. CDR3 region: CSVEDSRAYEQYF. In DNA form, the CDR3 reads TGCAGCGTTGAAGATAGCAGGGCCTACGAGCAGTACTTC.

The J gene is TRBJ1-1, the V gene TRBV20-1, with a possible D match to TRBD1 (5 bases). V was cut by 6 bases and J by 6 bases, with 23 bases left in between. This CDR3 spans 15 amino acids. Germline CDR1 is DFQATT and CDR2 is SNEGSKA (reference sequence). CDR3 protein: CSALVGAGRSPEAFF. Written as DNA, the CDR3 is TGCAGTGCCTTGGTCGGTGCAGGGAGGAGCCCTGAAGCTTTCTTT.

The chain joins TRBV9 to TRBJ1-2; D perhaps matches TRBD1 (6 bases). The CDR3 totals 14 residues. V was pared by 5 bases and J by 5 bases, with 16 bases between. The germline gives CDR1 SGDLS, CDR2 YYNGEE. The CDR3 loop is CASRDNRVGYGYTF. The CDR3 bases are TGTGCCAGCAGAGATAACAGGGTTGGGTATGGCTACACCTTC.

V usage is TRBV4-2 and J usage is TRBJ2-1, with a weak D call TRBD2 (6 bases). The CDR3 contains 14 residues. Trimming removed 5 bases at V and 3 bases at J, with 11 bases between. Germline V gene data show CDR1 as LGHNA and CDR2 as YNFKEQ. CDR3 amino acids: CASSGRGNYNEQFF. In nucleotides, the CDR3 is TGTGCCAGCAGCGGACGGGGGAACTACAATGAGCAGTTCTTC.

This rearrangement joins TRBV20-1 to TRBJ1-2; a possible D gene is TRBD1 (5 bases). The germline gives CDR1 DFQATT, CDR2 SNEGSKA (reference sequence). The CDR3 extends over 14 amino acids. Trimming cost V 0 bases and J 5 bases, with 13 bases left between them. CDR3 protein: CSAREDGHHYGYTF. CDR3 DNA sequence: TGCAGTGCTAGAGAGGACGGACACCATTATGGCTACACCTTC.

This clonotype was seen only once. The DNA of the CDR3 is TGCAGTGCTATCTCCGGGGAGACCCAGTACTTC. Its protein product is CSAISGETQYF. The rearrangement joins TRBV20-1 to TRBJ2-5, with D uncertain. The CDR3 spans 11 residues. V was pared by 4 bases and J by 5 bases, with 8 bases between. CDR1 and CDR2 (germline): DFQATT, SNEGSKA (reference sequence).

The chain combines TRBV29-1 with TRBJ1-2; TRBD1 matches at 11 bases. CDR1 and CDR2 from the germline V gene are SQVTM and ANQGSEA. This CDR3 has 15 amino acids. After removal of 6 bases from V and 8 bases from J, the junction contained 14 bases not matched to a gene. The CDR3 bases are TGCAGCGTGCCCCGGGACAGGGGGAAGTACATCGGCTACACCTTC. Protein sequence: CSVPRDRGKYIGYTF. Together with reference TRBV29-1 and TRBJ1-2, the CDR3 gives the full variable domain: SAVISQKPSRDICQRGTSLTIQCQVDSQVTMMFWYRQQPGQSLTLIATANQGSEATYESGFVIDKFPISRPNLTFSTLTVSNMSPEDSSIYLCSVPRDRGKYIGYTFGSGTRLTVV.